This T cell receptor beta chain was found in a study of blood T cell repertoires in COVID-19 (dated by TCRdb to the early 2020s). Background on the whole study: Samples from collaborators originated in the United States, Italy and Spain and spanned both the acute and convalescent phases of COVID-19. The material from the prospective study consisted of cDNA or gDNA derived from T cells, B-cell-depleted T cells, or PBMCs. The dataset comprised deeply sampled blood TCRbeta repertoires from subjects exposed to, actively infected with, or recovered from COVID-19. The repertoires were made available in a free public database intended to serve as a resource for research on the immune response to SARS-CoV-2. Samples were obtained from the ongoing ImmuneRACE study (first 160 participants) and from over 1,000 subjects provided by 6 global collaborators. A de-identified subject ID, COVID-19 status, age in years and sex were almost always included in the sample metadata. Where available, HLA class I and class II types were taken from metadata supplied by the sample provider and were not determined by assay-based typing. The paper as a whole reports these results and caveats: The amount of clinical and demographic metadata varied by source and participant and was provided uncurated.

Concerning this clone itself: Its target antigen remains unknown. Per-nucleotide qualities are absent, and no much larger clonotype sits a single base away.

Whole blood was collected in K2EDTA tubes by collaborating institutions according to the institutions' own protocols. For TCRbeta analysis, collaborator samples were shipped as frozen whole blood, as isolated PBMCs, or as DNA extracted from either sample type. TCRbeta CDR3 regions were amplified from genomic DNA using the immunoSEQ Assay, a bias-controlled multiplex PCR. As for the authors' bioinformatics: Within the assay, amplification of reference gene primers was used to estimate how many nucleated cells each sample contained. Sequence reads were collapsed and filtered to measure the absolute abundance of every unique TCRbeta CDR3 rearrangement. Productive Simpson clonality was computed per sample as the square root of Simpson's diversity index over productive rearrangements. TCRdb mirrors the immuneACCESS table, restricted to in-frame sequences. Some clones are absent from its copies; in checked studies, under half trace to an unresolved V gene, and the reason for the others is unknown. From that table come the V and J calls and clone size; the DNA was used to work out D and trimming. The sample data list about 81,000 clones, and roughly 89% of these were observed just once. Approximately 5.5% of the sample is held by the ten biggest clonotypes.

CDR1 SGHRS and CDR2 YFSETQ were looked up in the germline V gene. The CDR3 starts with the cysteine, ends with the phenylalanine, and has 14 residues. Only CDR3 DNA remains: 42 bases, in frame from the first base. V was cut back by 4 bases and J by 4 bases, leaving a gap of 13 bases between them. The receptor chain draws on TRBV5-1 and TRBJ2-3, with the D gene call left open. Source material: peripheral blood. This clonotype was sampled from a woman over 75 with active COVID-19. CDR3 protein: CASSIVPVADTQYF. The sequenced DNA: TGCGCCAGCAGCATAGTCCCTGTAGCAGATACGCAGTATTTT. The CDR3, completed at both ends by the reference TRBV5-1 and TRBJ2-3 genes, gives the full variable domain KAGVTQTPRYLIKTRGQQVTLSCSPISGHRSVSWYQQTPGQGLQFLFEYFSETQRNKGNFPGRFSGRQFSNSRSEMNVSTLELGDSALYLCASSIVPVADTQYFGPGTRLTVL.